These T cell receptor beta chains were read from a single sample in a study of CD8 T cells in ankylosing spondylitis. TCRdb re-analysed the 5' RACE reads in MiXCR, keeping a single row per CDR3 protein. The sample includes around 150,000 distinct CDR3 sequences, 11% of them seen just once. The sequencing input was blood, either unsorted or a sorted T cell fraction (not recorded which). Source of these receptors: a female donor with ankylosing spondylitis or in good health (not recorded which). Both conserved end residues are part of each CDR3.

>TRBV30|12|TRBJ1-2
CAWSPDRGGYTF
>TRBV7-6|15|TRBJ2-3
CASSRSSGGTDTQYF
>TRBV12-3/TRBV12-4|15|TRBJ2-2
CASRFGQTNTGELFF
>TRBV11-1|16|TRBJ2-1
CASSPPRVAGDNEQFF
>TRBV5-1|12|TRBJ2-3
CASSLRADTQYF
>TRBV28|15|TRBJ2-2
CASSHGGADTGELFF
>TRBV29-1|13|TRBJ1-2
CSVERERVYGYTF
>TRBV11-2|11|TRBJ1-1
CASSLEAEAFF
>TRBV5-5|13|TRBJ2-1
CASSPRRDNEQFF
>TRBV5-1|15|TRBJ1-1
CASSLAWKGWAEAFF
>TRBV19|13|TRBJ2-2
CASSIQGSGELFF
>TRBV7-8|14|TRBJ1-6
CASSSGRTAIAYHF
>TRBV12-3/TRBV12-4|13|TRBJ2-7
CASSSGISYEQYF
>TRBV7-2|16|TRBJ2-1
CASSLLPSGRRNEQFF
>TRBV29-1|14|TRBJ2-7
CSVAGRQGRYEQYF
>TRBV12-3/TRBV12-4|14|TRBJ1-5
CASSPGHYKQPQHF